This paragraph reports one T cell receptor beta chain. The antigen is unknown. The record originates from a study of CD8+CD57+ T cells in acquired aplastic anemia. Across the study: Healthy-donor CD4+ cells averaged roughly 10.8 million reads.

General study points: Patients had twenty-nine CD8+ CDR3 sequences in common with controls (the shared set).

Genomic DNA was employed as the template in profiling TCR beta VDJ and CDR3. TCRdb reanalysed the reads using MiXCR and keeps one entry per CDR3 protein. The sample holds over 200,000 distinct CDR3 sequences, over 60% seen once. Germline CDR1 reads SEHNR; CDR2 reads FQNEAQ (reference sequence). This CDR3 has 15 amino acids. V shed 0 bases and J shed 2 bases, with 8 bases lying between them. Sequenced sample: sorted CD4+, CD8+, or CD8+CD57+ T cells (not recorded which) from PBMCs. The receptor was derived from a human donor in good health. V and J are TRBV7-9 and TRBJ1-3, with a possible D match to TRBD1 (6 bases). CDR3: CASSLAGGAGNTIYF. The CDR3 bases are TGTGCCAGCAGCTTAGCCGGGGGCGCTGGAAACACCATATATTTT.